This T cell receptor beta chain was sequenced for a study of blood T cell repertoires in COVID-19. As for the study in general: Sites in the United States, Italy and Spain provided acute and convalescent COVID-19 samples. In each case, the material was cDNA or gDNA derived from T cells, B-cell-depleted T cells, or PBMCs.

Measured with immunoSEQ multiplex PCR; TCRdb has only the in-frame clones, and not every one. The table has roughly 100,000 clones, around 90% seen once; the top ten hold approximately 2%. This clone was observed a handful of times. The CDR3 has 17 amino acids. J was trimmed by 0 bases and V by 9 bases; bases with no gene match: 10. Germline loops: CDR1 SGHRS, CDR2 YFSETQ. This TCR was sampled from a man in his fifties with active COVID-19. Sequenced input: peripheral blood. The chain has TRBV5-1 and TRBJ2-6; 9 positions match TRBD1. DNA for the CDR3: TGCGCCACCCACGGGACAGGGACCCACTCTGGGGCCAACGTCCTGACTTTC. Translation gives CATHGTGTHSGANVLTF.